One and the same sample provided the 29 T cell receptor beta chains below, sequenced in a study of vaccination and CD4 T cells after COVID-19. Treatment specified: approximately 9-day PBMC culture with coronavirus spike peptide pools or control peptides (ViraFEST assay). An Oncomine TCR Beta short-read assay was used to sequence the DNA from cultured CD4+ T cells. TCRdb re-analysed the PCR reads in MiXCR, keeping a single row per CDR3 protein. The profile shows 14,000 to 15,000 distinct CDR3 sequences, over 45% of them singletons. These receptors' antigens are unknown. Specimen: CD4+ T cells from blood, cultured in vitro. Source of these receptors: a human donor who had recovered from COVID-19.

The CDR3 protein is CAISTTGEEDSPLHF. For the CDR3, the DNA is TGTGCCATCAGTACGACAGGGGAAGAAGATTCACCCCTCCACTTT. The gene calls are TRBV10-3 and TRBJ1-6; 8 positions match TRBD1. The CDR3 runs to 15 residues. Germline V CDR1 and CDR2: ENHRY, SYGVKD. J gave up 8 bases and V 5 bases, and 8 bases lay outside the gene matches.

The chain uses TRBV7-8 and TRBJ1-1, with D unclear. This CDR3 has 13 residues. The V and J ends lost 5 bases and 0 bases respectively, with 7 bases between them. Germline CDR1 and CDR2: SGHVS and FQNEAQ. The CDR3 sequence is CASSLDMNTEAFF. CDR3 coding DNA: TGTGCCAGCAGCCTTGACATGAACACTGAAGCTTTCTTT.

This chain connects TRBV7-8 to TRBJ2-7, with no clear D. V shed 6 bases and J shed 3 bases, with 12 bases lying between them. The germline V gene has CDR1 SGHVS and CDR2 FQNEAQ. The CDR3 totals 13 residues. The DNA for the CDR3 is TGTGCCAGCAGTCGAGGACGGAACTACGAGCAGTACTTC. Translating gives CASSRGRNYEQYF.

V gene TRBV7-2 combines with J gene TRBJ2-1, with TRBD1 matching over 10 bases. The CDR3 extends over 16 amino acids. The germline CDR1 and CDR2 sequences are SGHTA and FQGNSA. The V segment lost 4 bases and the J segment 7 bases; nucleotides outside the gene matches: 10. The CDR3 coding sequence is TGTGCCAGCAGCTGGTCTGGGACAGGGGTGGGTAATGAGCAGTTCTTC. This codes for CASSWSGTGVGNEQFF.

The chain employs TRBV14 and TRBJ1-1; the D is unclear. This CDR3 is 16 amino acids long. Between the trimmed V and J ends, which lost 0 bases and 0 bases, there was a span of 11 bases. Germline V gene lookup returns CDR1 SGHDN and CDR2 FVKESK. CDR3 region: CASSQDLAEVNTEAFF. As DNA, the CDR3 is TGTGCCAGCAGCCAAGATCTGGCAGAAGTGAACACTGAAGCTTTCTTT. Supplemented by reference TRBV14 and TRBJ1-1, the full variable domain reads EAGVTQFPSHSVIEKGQTVTLRCDPISGHDNLYWYRRVMGKEIKFLLHFVKESKQDESGMPNNRFLAERTGGTYSTLKVQPAELEDSGVYFCASSQDLAEVNTEAFFGQGTRLTVV.

The chain joins TRBV7-3 to TRBJ1-1; D is possibly TRBD1 (6 bases). Germline lookup yields CDR1 SGHTA and CDR2 FQGTGA. This CDR3 spans 14 amino acids. Trimming pared 5 bases from V and 2 bases from J, leaving 12 bases between. The CDR3 here is CASSQDSSNTEAFF. CDR3 in DNA: TGTGCCAGCAGCCAGGACAGTTCCAACACTGAAGCTTTCTTT.

This clonotype occurred once. J is TRBJ2-2 and V is TRBV7-6; D uncertain. Trimming took 8 bases from V and 7 from J, leaving 8 bases between them. The CDR3 runs to 11 residues. Germline V CDR1 and CDR2: SGHVS, FNYEAQ. This CDR3 reads CASGVIGELFF. As DNA, the CDR3 is TGTGCCAGCGGCGTGATCGGGGAGCTGTTTTTT. The full variable domain, completed using reference TRBV7-6 and TRBJ2-2, is GAGVSQSPRYKVTKRGQDVALRCDPISGHVSLYWYRQALGQGPEFLTYFNYEAQQDKSGLPNDRFSAERPEGSISTLTIQRTEQRDSAMYRCASGVIGELFFGEGSRLTVL.

The chain recombines TRBV24-1 with TRBJ2-3; 8 nucleotides line up with TRBD1. Per the germline V gene, CDR1 is KGHDR and CDR2 is SFDVKD. V was pared by 7 bases and J by 3 bases, with 14 bases of the junction left unmatched. The CDR3 contains 17 residues. As DNA, the CDR3 is TGTGCCACCAGCGAGTATAGACAGGGGTTATTAACAGATACGCAGTATTTT. Translated: CATSEYRQGLLTDTQYF.

The rearrangement uses TRBV7-2 and TRBJ2-1; D perhaps matches TRBD1 (6 bases). Trimming shortened V by 4 bases and J by 4 bases, and 11 bases separated the two germline ends. CDR1 and CDR2 (germline): SGHTA, FQGNSA. The CDR3 extends over 14 amino acids. DNA of the CDR3: TGTGCCAGCAGCTCCCGGACAGAGTACAATGAGCAGTTCTTC. It specifies CASSSRTEYNEQFF.

The J gene is TRBJ2-7, the V gene TRBV7-2, with D perhaps matching TRBD1 or TRBD2 (5 bases each). Trimming removed 5 bases from V and 2 bases from J, with 13 bases in between. Germline values: CDR1 SGHTA, CDR2 FQGNSA. There are 14 residues in the CDR3. For the CDR3, the DNA is TGTGCCAGCAGCCTGGGACCTCCCCCCTACGAGCAGTACTTC. Translating it yields CASSLGPPPYEQYF.

The chain recombines TRBV28 with TRBJ1-5; D may be TRBD1 (5 bases). The CDR3 consists of 16 residues. V was trimmed by 7 bases and J by 0 bases, leaving 16 bases between them. From germline, CDR1 is MDHEN and CDR2 SYDVKM. CDR3 sequence (DNA): TGTGCCAGCATCTTGGGGGGTCGAATTAGCAATCAGCCCCAGCATTTT. Translation gives CASILGGRISNQPQHF.

The chain links TRBV7-3 to TRBJ1-1; unclear D gene. The germline V and J ends were trimmed by 4 bases and 5 bases, with 14 bases remaining between them. This CDR3 is built from 14 residues. Germline CDR1 SGHTA, CDR2 FQGTGA. As DNA, the CDR3 is TGTGCCAGCAGCTCCGGTGGGGAACGGACTGAAGCTTTCTTT. It yields the protein CASSSGGERTEAFF.

This clonotype was counted between two and nine times. The V call is TRBV6-2 or TRBV6-3, the J call TRBJ1-5; D remains unclear. Germline V gene lookup returns CDR1 MNHEY and CDR2 SVGEGT. The CDR3 runs 14 residues. V was trimmed by 5 bases and J by 3 bases, leaving 11 bases between them. The DNA of the CDR3 is TGTGCCAGCAGTGCCAACGAAAACAATCAGCCCCAGCATTTT. Protein: CASSANENNQPQHF.

V is TRBV7-8 and J is TRBJ2-5, with 10 positions matching TRBD2. Per germline, CDR1 SGHVS and CDR2 FQNEAQ. V lost 5 bases, J lost 5 bases, and 11 bases stayed unmatched. This CDR3 has 16 residues. CDR3 loop: CASSDGLAESGETQYF. CDR3 nucleotide sequence: TGTGCCAGCAGCGACGGACTAGCGGAGTCAGGGGAGACCCAGTACTTC.

A word on this clonotype: As the CDR3 is not closed by the conserved phenylalanine or tryptophan, this likely results from a read error. The chain carries TRBV20-1 and TRBJ1-2; TRBD1 matches at 12 bases. The CDR3 sequence is 16 residues long. With V trimmed by 7 bases and J by 4 bases, 13 bases remained unmatched. The germline V gene encodes CDR1 DFQATT and CDR2 SNEGSKA (reference sequence). The chain's CDR3 is CSVLTGQGAWSYGYTL. CDR3 sequence (DNA): TGCAGTGTCCTGACGGGACAGGGGGCCTGGAGCTATGGCTACACCCTC.

This chain links TRBV7-2 with TRBJ1-1; D gene unclear. The CDR3 covers 15 residues. The germline CDR1 and CDR2 sequences are SGHTA and FQGNSA. With 5 bases removed from V and 4 bases from J, the gap between germline ends came to 17 bases. The CDR3 coding sequence is TGTGCCAGCAGCCCGGTGCCGACCTGGGGCACTGAAGCTTTCTTT. Its protein product is CASSPVPTWGTEAFF.

The rearrangement joins TRBV5-1 to TRBJ1-1, with unresolved D. From germline, CDR1 is SGHRS and CDR2 YFSETQ. V lost 1 base and J 0 bases, leaving 7 bases between the germline ends. CDR3 length: 14 amino acids. The CDR3 nucleotides read TGCGCCAGCAGCTTGCGGACGATGAACACTGAAGCTTTCTTT. Translated: CASSLRTMNTEAFF.

The chain combines TRBV6-1 with TRBJ1-2; perhaps TRBD1 as D (6 bases). The CDR3 runs to 16 residues. Germline V lookup: CDR1 MNHNS, CDR2 SASEGT. With 4 bases removed from V and 4 bases from J, the gap between germline ends came to 19 bases. The CDR3 sequence is CASSGQDRVRSYGYTF. The CDR3 DNA reads as TGTGCCAGCAGTGGCCAGGACAGAGTGCGTTCCTATGGCTACACCTTC.

This clonotype was seen more than once but under ten times. V gene TRBV4-3 combines with J gene TRBJ1-2; no reliable D call. The length of the CDR3 is 16 residues. Germline V gene lookup returns CDR1 LGHNA and CDR2 YSLEER. The ends were cut back, 1 base at V and 4 bases at J, with 16 bases in the middle. This chain's CDR3 is CASSQVTVLFPYGYTF. DNA for the CDR3: TGCGCCAGCAGCCAAGTGACTGTGCTTTTCCCCTATGGCTACACCTTC.

This clonotype occurred a few times. The J gene is TRBJ1-2, the V gene TRBV6-5; D gene unclear. Trimming took off 2 bases at V and 8 bases at J, with 18 bases between the two ends. The CDR3 loop spans 15 amino acids. CDR1 and CDR2 from the germline V gene are MNHEY and SVGAGI. The CDR3 DNA reads TGTGCCAGCAGTTACGACGATAAGGTCTTGAGGGGCTACACCTTC. It specifies CASSYDDKVLRGYTF.

This clonotype came up a few times. This sequence joins TRBV19 and TRBJ2-3; D remains ambiguous. CDR3 length: 13 amino acids. The ends were cut back, 6 bases at V and 0 bases at J, with 7 bases in the middle. Germline-derived CDR1 and CDR2 are LNHDA and SQIVND (reference sequence). The CDR3 loop is CASSWQSTDTQYF. The DNA for the CDR3 is TGTGCCAGTAGCTGGCAGAGCACAGATACGCAGTATTTT.

This clonotype occurred a few times. This chain uses TRBV7-2 with TRBJ1-4; D uncertain. The CDR3 has 14 amino acids. From germline, CDR1 is SGHTA and CDR2 FQGNSA. The ends were cut back, 2 bases at V and 8 bases at J, with 12 bases in the middle. CDR3 sequence reads: CASSLLGLEEKLFF. The DNA for the CDR3 is TGTGCCAGCAGCTTATTGGGGTTAGAGGAAAAACTGTTTTTT.

A few counts support this clonotype. The rearrangement uses TRBV19 and TRBJ1-2; weak D call: TRBD1 (6 bases). Germline CDR1 and CDR2: LNHDA and SQIVND (reference sequence). This CDR3 has 14 amino acids. Deletions cut 5 bases from V and 3 bases from J, with 13 bases between. CDR3 in DNA: TGTGCCAGTAGTCAAACAGGGTGGTACTATGGCTACACCTTC. Its translation: CASSQTGWYYGYTF.

V is TRBV19 and J is TRBJ1-1; TRBD1 matches at 7 bases. J was trimmed by 1 base and V by 4 bases; bases with no gene match: 9. The CDR3 has 16 amino acids. Germline V lookup: CDR1 LNHDA, CDR2 SQIVND (reference sequence). CDR3 residues: CASSTDRASRNTEAFF. CDR3 nucleotide sequence: TGTGCCAGTAGTACCGACAGGGCCAGTAGGAACACTGAAGCTTTCTTT.

The chain combines TRBV19 with TRBJ1-1; 7 positions match TRBD1. This CDR3 contains 16 residues. V lost 5 bases and J lost 0; bases outside the gene matches: 9. Germline CDR1 reads LNHDA; CDR2 reads SQIVND (reference sequence). CDR3 sequence: CASSPPGQLMNTEAFF. CDR3 nucleotides: TGTGCCAGTAGTCCCCCGGGACAGCTCATGAACACTGAAGCTTTCTTT.

This sequence joins TRBV6-1 and TRBJ2-7; no clear D gene. V lost 0 bases and J 2 bases, leaving 5 bases between the germline ends. The CDR3 sequence is 13 residues long. Per germline, CDR1 MNHNS and CDR2 SASEGT. CDR3 in amino acids: CASSEALTYEQYF. For the CDR3, the DNA is TGTGCCAGCAGTGAAGCCCTGACCTACGAGCAGTACTTC.

The rearrangement links TRBV6-2 or TRBV6-3 to TRBJ2-3; 12 bases match TRBD2. The CDR3 length is 17 residues. With V trimmed by 6 bases and J by 0 bases, 7 bases remained unmatched. The germline gives CDR1 MNHEY, CDR2 SVGEGT. The CDR3 DNA reads as TGTGCCAGCAGCTCCGGACTAGCGGGAACTAGCACAGATACGCAGTATTTT. Translating it yields CASSSGLAGTSTDTQYF.

This chain joins TRBV7-8 and TRBJ1-1, with D unresolved. V lost 6 bases, J lost 1 base, and 15 bases lay in between. CDR3 length: 15 residues. Germline values: CDR1 SGHVS, CDR2 FQNEAQ. The CDR3 loop is CASSSNWAGNTEAFF. CDR3 DNA: TGTGCCAGCAGTTCAAATTGGGCGGGGAACACTGAAGCTTTCTTT.

The chain recombines TRBV29-1 with TRBJ1-2; D is perhaps TRBD1 (6 bases). V lost 5 bases, J lost 1 base, and 20 bases lay in between. CDR1 SQVTM and CDR2 ANQGSEA come from the germline V gene. This CDR3 spans 16 amino acids. The CDR3: CSVSLDSRASNYGYTF. Here the CDR3 DNA reads TGCAGCGTTAGTCTGGACAGCCGAGCAAGTAACTATGGCTACACCTTC.